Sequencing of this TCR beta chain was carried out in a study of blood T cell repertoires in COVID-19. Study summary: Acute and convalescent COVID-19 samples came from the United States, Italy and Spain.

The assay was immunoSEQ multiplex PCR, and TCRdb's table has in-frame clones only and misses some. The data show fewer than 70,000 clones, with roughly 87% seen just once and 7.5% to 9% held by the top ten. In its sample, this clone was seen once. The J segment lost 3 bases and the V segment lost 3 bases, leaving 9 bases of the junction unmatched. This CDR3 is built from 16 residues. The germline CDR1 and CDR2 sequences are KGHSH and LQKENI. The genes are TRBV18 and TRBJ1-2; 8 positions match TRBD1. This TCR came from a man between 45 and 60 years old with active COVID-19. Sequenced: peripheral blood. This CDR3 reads CASSPQLGQGDYGYTF. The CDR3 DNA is TGTGCCAGCTCACCTCAATTAGGACAGGGCGACTATGGCTACACCTTC.